The source of this TCR beta chain is a study of cytomegalovirus exposure and HLA in healthy donors. The study ran its PCR with 60 Vbeta and 13 Jbeta primers. The table came from immunoSEQ multiplex PCR; TCRdb's copy has only in-frame clones and leaves some out. The sample has approximately 110,000 clones, around three quarters seen once. Germline assignment: CDR1 KGHSH and CDR2 LQKENI. CDR3 length: 15 residues. V dropped 3 bases and J dropped 3 bases, with 12 bases sitting between them. Material: PBMCs. The J gene is TRBJ2-4, the V gene TRBV18, with D perhaps matching TRBD1 (6 bases). This TCR was sampled from a woman aged 45-60 years in good health and CMV-seropositive. This CDR3 is CASSPTGLIKNIQYF. CDR3 nucleotides: TGTGCCAGCTCACCGACAGGCCTCATCAAAAACATTCAGTACTTC.